Listed below are T cell receptor beta chains from one sample, sequenced in a study of cytomegalovirus exposure and HLA in healthy donors. Profiled with immunoSEQ multiplex PCR; TCRdb holds only in-frame clones, not every one. The sample has some 110,000 clones, more than 70% seen once. Sequenced: PBMCs. These receptors came from a man aged 18-30 years in good health and CMV-seronegative. The CDR3 runs from the conserved cysteine through the conserved F or W. The D gene is left open where the match is weak. Some rows mark clone size as missing; the rest say once, few, many or name a class of expanded clone.

V	D	J	size	CDR3	DNA
TRBV30	TRBD1	TRBJ1-5	NA	CAWSVEGAGNQPQHF	TGTGCCTGGAGTGTTGAGGGGGCGGGCAATCAGCCCCAGCATTTT
TRBV7-7	TRBD1	TRBJ2-5	NA	CASSLETGAAVETQYF	TGTGCCAGCAGCTTAGAGACAGGGGCAGCGGTCGAGACCCAGTACTTC
TRBV10-2	NA	TRBJ2-1	few	CASSESGAYNEQFF	TGCGCCAGCAGTGAGTCAGGGGCCTACAATGAGCAGTTCTTC
TRBV6-1	TRBD2	TRBJ2-7	NA	CASSEEGGRTSGFYEQYF	TGTGCCAGCAGTGAAGAGGGGGGTAGAACTAGCGGATTCTACGAGCAGTACTTC
TRBV10-2	TRBD1	TRBJ1-2	NA	CASSGGDRGENYGYTF	TGCGCCAGCAGTGGGGGGGACAGGGGAGAGAACTATGGCTACACCTTC
TRBV6-1	TRBD2	TRBJ2-5	NA	CASSAAAGVRETQYF	TGTGCCAGCAGTGCAGCGGCGGGAGTTAGGGAGACCCAGTACTTC
TRBV6-5	NA	TRBJ1-1	NA	CASSYRRGANTEAFF	TGTGCCAGCAGTTACCGACGGGGGGCAAACACTGAAGCTTTCTTT
TRBV6-6	TRBD2	TRBJ2-7	NA	CASRESAGGIYEQYF	TGTGCCAGCAGGGAATCAGCGGGGGGGATATACGAGCAGTACTTC
TRBV7-9	TRBD2	TRBJ2-7	NA	CASSSDLAGSSYEQYF	TGTGCCAGCAGCTCAGACCTAGCGGGGAGCTCCTACGAGCAGTACTTC
TRBV15	NA	TRBJ2-7	NA	CATSRAGDGSYEQYF	TGTGCCACCAGCAGAGCAGGGGACGGCTCCTACGAGCAGTACTTC
TRBV25-1	NA	TRBJ2-1	NA	CASSDPTVNEQFF	TGTGCCAGCAGTGACCCGACAGTCAATGAGCAGTTCTTC
TRBV19	NA	TRBJ1-6	NA	CATTDYNSPLHF	TGTGCCACTACAGACTATAATTCACCCCTCCACTTT
TRBV6-1	TRBD1	TRBJ2-2	NA	CASRERQGAHTGELFF	TGTGCCAGCAGAGAAAGACAGGGGGCCCACACCGGGGAGCTGTTTTTT
TRBV30	NA	TRBJ1-3	NA	CAWSQPAGASGNTIYF	TGTGCCTGGAGTCAACCGGCGGGGGCATCTGGAAACACCATATATTTT
TRBV27	NA	TRBJ1-2	NA	CASKTGSEPYGYTF	TGTGCCAGCAAAACAGGGAGTGAACCCTATGGCTACACCTTC
TRBV10-3	NA	TRBJ2-1	once	CAISEYRPQGQGIYNEQFF	TGTGCCATCAGTGAGTACCGCCCGCAGGGGCAAGGGATATACAATGAGCAGTTCTTC
TRBV6-5	TRBD1	TRBJ1-1	NA	CASTPTPGGFTEAFF	TGTGCCAGCACCCCGACGCCAGGGGGTTTCACTGAAGCTTTCTTT
TRBV11-2	TRBD1	TRBJ1-2	NA	CASSLVGTGSLNYGYTF	TGTGCCAGCAGCTTAGTTGGGACAGGAAGTTTGAACTATGGCTACACCTTC
TRBV19	NA	TRBJ2-5	NA	CATAPGHQETQYF	TGTGCCACCGCACCGGGACATCAAGAGACCCAGTACTTC
TRBV5-6	NA	TRBJ2-7	many	CASSPGTPYEQYF	TGTGCCAGCAGCCCGGGGACACCCTACGAGCAGTACTTC
TRBV30	TRBD1	TRBJ1-2	NA	CAWSRTGQENGYTF	TGTGCCTGGAGTCGGACAGGGCAGGAAAATGGCTACACCTTC
TRBV2	NA	TRBJ1-6	NA	CASSEACLPGCRSYNSPLHF	TGTGCCAGCAGTGAAGCTTGCCTCCCAGGTTGTCGCTCCTATAATTCACCCCTCCACTTT
TRBV12-5	NA	TRBJ1-1	NA	CASGLGQGTEAFF	TGTGCTAGTGGTTTGGGGCAGGGGACTGAAGCTTTCTTT